This TCR beta chain was identified in a study of T cells in Graves' hyperthyroidism and ophthalmopathy. Trimming removed 5 bases from V and 1 base from J; junction bases left unmatched: 6. The CDR3 length is 15 residues. RNA transcripts gave rise to amplified TCR beta CDR3 regions. The HTBI set primed first-round TCR CDR3 RT-PCR. TCRdb fed the multiplex PCR reads into MiXCR, producing one record per CDR3 protein. Among hundreds of thousands of distinct CDR3 sequences listed, 40% to 55% were seen once. The sequence was obtained from an adult man with Graves' disease, either hyperthyroidism or ophthalmopathy (not recorded which). The sample comprised peripheral blood or thyroid tissue (not recorded which). The chain links TRBV5-7 to TRBJ2-5; the match to TRBD2 covers 9 bases. TRBV5-7 is assigned to the ORF class and has an uncertain function. CDR3 protein: CASSRLADLQETQYF. CDR3 coding DNA: TGTGCCAGCAGTCGACTAGCGGACCTCCAAGAGACCCAGTACTTC.